The subject of this entry is one T cell receptor (beta chain). Its specificity is unknown. The sample belongs to a study of response to subunit inactivated influenza vaccine. Findings and caveats of the study: Few new T cells, the authors suggested, are recruited by each seasonal influenza vaccination.

TCRdb analysed the RT-PCR reads with MiXCR anew, one entry per CDR3 protein. The table records hundreds of thousands of distinct CDR3 sequences, less than 20% of them present only once. The germline V gene has CDR1 SGHTA and CDR2 FQGNSA. The length of the CDR3 is 16 residues. V trimming: 4 bases; J trimming: 6 bases; junction bases outside the gene matches: 10. Sequencing was performed on PBMCs from blood, taken less than 6 days after vaccination. The sequence derives from a man aged 50 to 60 who received an inactivated influenza vaccine. The chain carries TRBV7-2 and TRBJ2-1; TRBD1 agrees at 9 bases. CDR3 DNA: TGTGCCAGCAGCTACGGATCGGGACAGGGCGGCAATGAGCAGTTCTTC. Its translation: CASSYGSGQGGNEQFF.